Listed below are T cell receptor beta chains from one sample, sequenced in a study of shared clonotypes between healthy human individuals. Produced via immunoSEQ multiplex PCR; TCRdb's table is partial and in-frame only. The table has 2 million to 2.5 million clones, just under 95% seen once. Sequenced material: naive CD4+ T cells from PBMCs. The receptors were sampled from a man aged 18 to 35 in good health. Some clones in this sample may be carry-over from other donors' samples. The CDR3 runs from the conserved cysteine through the conserved F or W. A D gene is named only where the DNA matches it firmly. Expanded clones get a size class; other rows say once, few or many, or leave the size out.

V gene: TRBV7-3; J gene: TRBJ2-6; clone size: .; D gene: TRBD1; CDR3 DNA: TGTGCCAGCAGCGCAGGGGGTGCTGGGGCCAACGTCCTGACTTTC; CDR3 protein: CASSAGGAGANVLTF
V gene: TRBV10-3; J gene: TRBJ2-7; clone size: .; D gene: .; CDR3 DNA: TGTGCCATCCGGGGGAACCAAGCCGCCGAGCAGTACTTC; CDR3 protein: CAIRGNQAAEQYF
V gene: TRBV5-6; J gene: TRBJ2-5; clone size: .; D gene: .; CDR3 DNA: TGTGCCAGCAGCTCCCCCTGGACAGCCAATATTTTCCAAGAGACCCAGTACTTC; CDR3 protein: CASSSPWTANIFQETQYF
V gene: TRBV25-1; J gene: TRBJ1-1; clone size: .; D gene: TRBD1; CDR3 DNA: TGTGCCAGCAGTACACGACAGGGGGCAGGTGAAGCTTTCTTT; CDR3 protein: CASSTRQGAGEAFF
V gene: TRBV6-5; J gene: TRBJ2-7; clone size: few; D gene: TRBD1; CDR3 DNA: TGTGCCAGCAGTTACTCAGGGGGCCCCTACGAGCAGTACTTC; CDR3 protein: CASSYSGGPYEQYF
V gene: TRBV18; J gene: TRBJ2-3; clone size: .; D gene: TRBD2; CDR3 DNA: TGTGCCAGCTCACCAGTTGGTAGCGGGAGTATAGATACGCAGTATTTT; CDR3 protein: CASSPVGSGSIDTQYF
V gene: TRBV4-1; J gene: TRBJ1-4; clone size: .; D gene: TRBD1; CDR3 DNA: TGCGCCAGCAGCCAAGATTTGGGGACAGGGTTGCTCAATGAAAAACTGTTTTTT; CDR3 protein: CASSQDLGTGLLNEKLFF
V gene: TRBV28; J gene: TRBJ2-7; clone size: once; D gene: TRBD2; CDR3 DNA: TGTGCCAGCACCACCCTAACTAGCGGATCCTACGAGCAGTACTTC; CDR3 protein: CASTTLTSGSYEQYF
V gene: TRBV30; J gene: TRBJ2-2; clone size: .; D gene: .; CDR3 DNA: TGTGCCTGGACGGCGACCGGGGAGCTGTTTTTT; CDR3 protein: CAWTATGELFF
V gene: TRBV5-1; J gene: TRBJ1-1; clone size: few; D gene: .; CDR3 DNA: TGCGCCAGCAGCCTTCAGGGGAACACTGAAGCTTTCTTT; CDR3 protein: CASSLQGNTEAFF
V gene: TRBV19; J gene: TRBJ1-1; clone size: .; D gene: TRBD1; CDR3 DNA: TGTGCCAGTAGTATAGTGACAGGGAGCGTGACTTTCTTT; CDR3 protein: CASSIVTGSVTFF
V gene: TRBV2; J gene: TRBJ1-2; clone size: few; D gene: TRBD1; CDR3 DNA: TGTGCCAGCAGTGTCCTTCGGACAGGGACGGGCTACACCTTC; CDR3 protein: CASSVLRTGTGYTF
V gene: TRBV4-1; J gene: TRBJ2-7; clone size: .; D gene: .; CDR3 DNA: TGCGCCAGCAGCCAAGCCGCAGGACAGACCTACGAGCAGTACTTC; CDR3 protein: CASSQAAGQTYEQYF
V gene: TRBV5-6; J gene: TRBJ1-3; clone size: .; D gene: .; CDR3 DNA: TGTGCCAGCAGCTTGCGGGGGGGCGGTGGAAACACCATATATTTT; CDR3 protein: CASSLRGGGGNTIYF
V gene: TRBV19; J gene: TRBJ1-5; clone size: once; D gene: TRBD1; CDR3 DNA: TGTGCCAGTAGTAGACAGGGGGCGCAGGGGCAGCCCCAGCATTTT; CDR3 protein: CASSRQGAQGQPQHF
V gene: TRBV4-2; J gene: TRBJ2-7; clone size: .; D gene: TRBD1; CDR3 DNA: TGTGCCAGCAGCCAAGACCGGACAGGGCTCGACGAGCAGTACTTC; CDR3 protein: CASSQDRTGLDEQYF